The clone carrying this T cell receptor (beta chain) appeared many times. RNA transcripts provided the template for amplifying TCR beta CDR3 regions. In the first round, RT-PCR was carried out with HTBI primers, and a multiplex PCR formed the second round. TCRdb processed the multiplex PCR reads anew with MiXCR; each CDR3 protein has one entry. The repertoire has a few hundred thousand distinct CDR3 sequences, around 20% of them found once; the top ten carry roughly 1.5%. The entry originates in a study of Graves' ophthalmopathy and Graves' hyperthyroidism. Having ophthalmopathy, the donors showed moderate-to-severe activity, CAS ≥3 and NOSPECS ≥4, with disease lasting under 3 months. In this cohort, patients with other autoimmune diseases, uncontrolled infections, pregnancy or lactation were excluded. From fresh peripheral blood, 10 ml in volume, the PBMCs were obtained. This CDR3 contains 15 residues. The junction had 9 bases not matched to a gene; V was cut back by 9 bases and J by 3 bases.

The sample consisted of peripheral blood. This sequence was found in a woman younger than 30 with Graves' ophthalmopathy. V is TRBV12-3 or TRBV12-4 and J is TRBJ1-2; 11 bases match TRBD1. The CDR3 is CASTPGTGGYYGYTF. In DNA form, the CDR3 reads TGTGCCAGTACCCCGGGGACAGGGGGATACTATGGCTACACCTTC.